This TCR beta chain was obtained from a study of blood T cell repertoires in COVID-19. On the study more broadly: Acute-phase and convalescent COVID-19 samples originated in the United States, Italy and Spain. Sources were T cells, B-cell-depleted T cells, or PBMCs; the material itself was cDNA or gDNA.

The CDR3 is made up of 18 amino acids. Germline V gene lookup returns CDR1 SGHTA and CDR2 FQGNSA. The V and J ends lost 1 base and 0 bases respectively, with 16 bases between them. This clone was recorded once. Measured with immunoSEQ multiplex PCR; TCRdb has only the in-frame clones, and not every one. Counted here are 150,000 to 200,000 clones, under 85% occurring once; the ten biggest clones make up under 10%. This chain joins TRBV7-2 and TRBJ2-1, with D perhaps matching TRBD1 (5 bases). The sequencing sample was made of peripheral blood. This sequence originates from a woman aged 70-85 years with COVID-19, enrolled during active disease. CDR3 bases: TGTGCCAGCAGCTTAGGACGAACAGGCGCCAGCTCCTACAATGAGCAGTTCTTC. This encodes CASSLGRTGASSYNEQFF.